These 4 T cell receptor beta chains share one sample of origin, sequenced in a study of early T cells in non-severe SARS-CoV-2 infection. TCRdb re-derived calls from the 5' RACE reads in MiXCR, one entry per CDR3 protein. The sample has more than 80,000 distinct CDR3 sequences, more than 9.5% seen once. The specimen was whole blood. The receptors here all came from an adult who was a healthcare worker with PCR-confirmed SARS-CoV-2 infection or an uninfected control (not recorded which).

The chain recombines TRBV19 with TRBJ1-6, with D unclear. Per the germline V gene, CDR1 is LNHDA and CDR2 is SQIVND (reference sequence). This CDR3 region has 14 residues. Trimming removed 9 bases at V and 0 bases at J, with 9 bases between. CDR3 protein: CASRGSSYNSPLHF. CDR3 DNA: TGTGCCAGCCGAGGGAGCTCCTATAATTCACCCCTCCACTTT.

The chain employs TRBV6-1 and TRBJ2-7, with 7 nucleotides matching TRBD1. V shed 3 bases and J 2 bases; nucleotides not matched to a gene: 4. In germline, CDR1 is MNHNS, CDR2 SASEGT. The CDR3 totals 14 residues. In DNA form, the CDR3 reads TGTGCCAGCAGTGAGGGGACAGAGACCTACGAGCAGTACTTC. This sequence encodes CASSEGTETYEQYF.

In its sample, this clonotype was seen many times. For the CDR3, the DNA is TGCGCCAGCAGCCAGAAGGGGTGGGGAGAGACCCAGTACTTC. It encodes CASSQKGWGETQYF. The genes are TRBV4-1 and TRBJ2-5; D is perhaps TRBD1 (5 bases). The CDR3 spans 14 residues. Per the germline V gene, CDR1 is MGHRA and CDR2 is YSYEKL. Trimming shortened V by 3 bases and J by 4 bases, and 12 bases separated the two germline ends.

This clonotype has a count of ten or more. The CDR3 DNA reads TGTGCCAGCAGCTTAGGGGACAGGTTGAACACTGAAGCTTTCTTT. Translating it yields CASSLGDRLNTEAFF. V usage is TRBV13 and J usage is TRBJ1-1; 7 bases line up with TRBD1. Looked up from germline, CDR1 is PRHDT and CDR2 is FYEKMQ (reference sequence). Germline trimming cut 0 bases from V and 0 bases from J; bases unmatched to any gene: 1. CDR3 size: 15 residues.